Presented here are 2 T cell receptor beta chains from one specimen sequenced in a study of cytomegalovirus exposure and HLA in healthy donors. PCR involved 60 Vbeta and 13 Jbeta primers. Sequencing was performed with immunoSEQ multiplex PCR; in TCRdb, only in-frame clones are kept and a portion is missing. The table includes some 150,000 clones, 60% to 80% detected once. Material: PBMCs. The receptor set was obtained from a male donor in good health and CMV-seronegative.

V and J are TRBV6-4 and TRBJ1-4; a weak D match, TRBD1 (5 bases). With 0 bases removed from V and 7 bases from J, the gap between germline ends came to 12 bases. The length of the CDR3 is 15 residues. CDR1 is MRHNA, CDR2 SNTAGT, per germline. Here the CDR3 reads CASSDSIGEAEKLFF. The CDR3 DNA sequence: TGTGCCAGCAGTGACTCGATAGGGGAGGCTGAAAAACTGTTTTTT.

This clone has just a few counts. J is TRBJ2-6 and V is TRBV15, with 8 bases identical to TRBD1. From germline, CDR1 is LNHNV and CDR2 YYDKDF (reference sequence). This CDR3 is built from 15 residues. Trimming removed 5 bases from V and 3 bases from J; junction bases left unmatched: 3. The CDR3 coding sequence is TGTGCCACCAGCCCACAGGGGGATGGGGCCAACGTCCTGACTTTC. This sequence encodes CATSPQGDGANVLTF.